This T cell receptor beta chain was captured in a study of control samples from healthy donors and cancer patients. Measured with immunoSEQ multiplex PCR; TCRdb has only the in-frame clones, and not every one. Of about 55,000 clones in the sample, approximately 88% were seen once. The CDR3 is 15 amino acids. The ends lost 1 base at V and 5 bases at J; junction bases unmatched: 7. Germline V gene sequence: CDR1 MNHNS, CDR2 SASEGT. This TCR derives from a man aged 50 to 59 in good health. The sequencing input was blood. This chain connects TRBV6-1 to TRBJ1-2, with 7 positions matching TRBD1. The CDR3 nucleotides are TGTGCCAGCAGTGAAGAGGGGACAGCAAATTATGGCTACACCTTC. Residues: CASSEEGTANYGYTF.